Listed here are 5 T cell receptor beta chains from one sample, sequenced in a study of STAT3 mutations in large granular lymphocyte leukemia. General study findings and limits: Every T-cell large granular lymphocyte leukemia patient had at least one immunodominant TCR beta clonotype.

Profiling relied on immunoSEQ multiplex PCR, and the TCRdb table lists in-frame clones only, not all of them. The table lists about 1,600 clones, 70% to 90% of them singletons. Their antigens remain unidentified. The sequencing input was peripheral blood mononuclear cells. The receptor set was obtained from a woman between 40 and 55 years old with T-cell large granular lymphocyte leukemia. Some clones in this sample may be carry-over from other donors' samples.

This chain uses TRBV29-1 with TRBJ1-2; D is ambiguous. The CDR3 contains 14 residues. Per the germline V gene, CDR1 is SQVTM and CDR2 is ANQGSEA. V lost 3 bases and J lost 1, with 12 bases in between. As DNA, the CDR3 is TGCAGCGTTGATGGAGGGCTACGTAACTATGGCTACACCTTC. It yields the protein CSVDGGLRNYGYTF.

DNA for the CDR3: TGTGCCAGCTCACTGAGACAGGGGGTCTACGAGCAGTACTTC. Its protein product is CASSLRQGVYEQYF. The chain combines TRBV18 with TRBJ2-7, with TRBD1 matching 9 bases. This CDR3 comprises 14 residues. Trimming at V came to 4 bases and at J to 3 bases, leaving 4 bases not matched to a gene. Germline CDR1 and CDR2: KGHSH and LQKENI.

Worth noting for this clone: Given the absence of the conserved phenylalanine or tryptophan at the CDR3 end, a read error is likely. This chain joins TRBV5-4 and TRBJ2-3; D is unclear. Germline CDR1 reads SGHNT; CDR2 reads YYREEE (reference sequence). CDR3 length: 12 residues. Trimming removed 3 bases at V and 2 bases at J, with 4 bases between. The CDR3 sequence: CASSSTTDTQYV. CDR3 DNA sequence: TGTGCCAGCAGCTCGACCACAGATACGCAGTATGTT.

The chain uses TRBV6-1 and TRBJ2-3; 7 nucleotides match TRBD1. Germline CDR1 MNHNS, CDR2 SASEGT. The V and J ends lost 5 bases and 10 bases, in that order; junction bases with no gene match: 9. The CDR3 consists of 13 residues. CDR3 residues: CASSPTGNDSQYF. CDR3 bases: TGTGCCAGCAGTCCGACAGGGAACGATTCGCAGTATTTT.

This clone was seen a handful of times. The CDR3 DNA is TGCGCCAGCAGCGCGGGACTAGCGGAGTCCACCGGGGAGCTGTTTTTT. Translated, it gives CASSAGLAESTGELFF. The V gene is TRBV5-1, the J gene TRBJ2-2; 11 bases align to TRBD2. Per the germline V gene, CDR1 is SGHRS and CDR2 is YFSETQ. This CDR3 region has 16 residues. With 4 bases clipped from V and 4 bases from J, the junction kept 6 bases outside the gene matches.